These 17 T cell receptor beta chains came from one sample sequenced in a study of blood T cell repertoires in COVID-19. The data were produced by immunoSEQ multiplex PCR, yet TCRdb's version contains in-frame clones alone and is incomplete. The table has roughly 80,000 clones, 60% to 80% seen once; the top ten hold about 10%. Sample: peripheral blood. The receptors come from a human donor in a cohort sampled during active COVID-19.

Concerning this clone: This same CDR3 is encoded by further DNA sequences in the sample. This rearrangement joins TRBV2 to TRBJ2-3; the match to TRBD2 covers 8 bases. With 4 bases clipped from V and 0 bases from J, the junction kept 6 bases outside the gene matches. The CDR3 contains 16 residues. Germline loops: CDR1 SNHLY, CDR2 FYNNEI. The CDR3 sequence is CASSVEAGVSTDTQYF. The CDR3 DNA reads TGTGCCAGCAGTGTGGAAGCGGGAGTGAGCACAGATACGCAGTATTTT.

J is TRBJ2-7 and V is TRBV11-2; 8 bases map to TRBD2. This CDR3 contains 14 residues. CDR1 SGHAT and CDR2 FQNNGV come from the germline V gene. V lost 4 bases and J lost 1; bases outside the gene matches: 3. CDR3 bases: TGTGCCAGCAGCTCCATAGCGGGATCCTACGAGCAGTACGTC. Translated: CASSSIAGSYEQYV.

The sample holds one count of this clone. This sequence joins TRBV5-1 and TRBJ1-2; 7 bases are a match to TRBD1. The CDR3 is made up of 13 amino acids. The germline V gene has CDR1 SGHRS and CDR2 YFSETQ. V dropped 4 bases and J dropped 7; count of bases not matched to a gene: 7. The CDR3 sequence is CASSPEGASGYTF. CDR3 coding DNA: TGCGCCAGCAGCCCCGAGGGGGCGTCTGGCTACACCTTC.

This sequence joins TRBV10-2 and TRBJ2-2; possible D gene TRBD2, 6 bases. Germline CDR1 WSHSY, CDR2 SAAADI. The CDR3 runs 14 residues. Trimming stripped 10 bases from V and 2 bases from J, with 14 bases between. The CDR3 bases are TGCGCCATATCGACTAGTCCTAACACCGGGGAGCTGTTTTTT. This gives the protein CAISTSPNTGELFF.

This rearrangement joins TRBV2 to TRBJ2-7; a weak D match, TRBD2 (7 bases). Germline lookup yields CDR1 SNHLY and CDR2 FYNNEI. V dropped 2 bases and J dropped 6 bases, with 14 bases sitting between them. The CDR3 is 14 residues long. The DNA of the CDR3 is TGTGCCAGCAGTGAATATGGGGGGGGCGCCGAGCAGTACTTC. It yields the protein CASSEYGGGAEQYF.

This rearrangement joins TRBV7-6 to TRBJ2-5; tentative D call: TRBD1 (6 bases). Germline CDR1 reads SGHVS; CDR2 reads FNYEAQ. The CDR3 spans 13 residues. Trimming removed 3 bases from V and 7 bases from J, with 12 bases in between. The CDR3 DNA sequence: TGTGCCAGCAGCTTCCGGGACACAGGGACCCAGTACTTC. It translates to CASSFRDTGTQYF.

Concerning this clone itself: This same CDR3 is encoded by further DNA sequences in the sample. The V and J genes are TRBV5-1 and TRBJ2-7; D is unresolved. The CDR3 is 11 amino acids. Germline assignment: CDR1 SGHRS and CDR2 YFSETQ. The V and J ends lost 3 bases and 3 bases respectively, with 4 bases between them. The CDR3 spells CASSSSYEQYF. Here the CDR3 DNA reads TGCGCCAGCAGCTCCAGCTACGAGCAGTACTTC.

There are a few counts of this clone. The V call is TRBV2, the J call TRBJ2-7; D might be TRBD2 (6 bases). Trimming removed 7 bases from V and 3 bases from J, with 16 bases in between. CDR3 length equals 14 residues. From germline, CDR1 is SNHLY and CDR2 FYNNEI. The CDR3 DNA reads as TGTGCCAGCAACTTCGAGGAGGGACTCTACGAGCAGTACTTC. Its translation: CASNFEEGLYEQYF.

This clone was counted a few times. The chain joins TRBV18 to TRBJ1-2, with TRBD1 as a possible D gene (5 bases). The CDR3 spans 14 residues. V was clipped by 1 base and J by 4 bases, with 10 bases between them. CDR1 and CDR2 (germline): KGHSH, LQKENI. CDR3 DNA: TGTGCCAGCTCACCACTGACAGCCAGCTATGGCTACACCTTC. Translated: CASSPLTASYGYTF.

The gene calls are TRBV5-5 and TRBJ2-3, with TRBD2 matching 7 bases. The J segment lost 4 bases and the V segment lost 3 bases, leaving 11 bases of the junction unmatched. CDR1 and CDR2 (germline): SGHKS, YYEKEE (reference sequence). CDR3 size: 16 residues. The CDR3: CASSSIGLAAADTQYF. In DNA form, the CDR3 reads TGTGCCAGCAGCTCCATCGGCCTAGCGGCTGCAGATACGCAGTATTTT.

In its sample, this clone was seen a few times. The J gene is TRBJ2-1, the V gene TRBV25-1; 12 positions agree with TRBD1. Germline V lookup: CDR1 MGHDK, CDR2 SYGVNS. The CDR3 is 17 residues long. The V segment lost 8 bases and the J segment 2 bases; nucleotides outside the gene matches: 10. The CDR3 loop reads CASSGRDRGHPYNEQFF. DNA of the CDR3: TGTGCCAGCTCAGGGCGGGACAGGGGGCACCCCTACAATGAGCAGTTCTTC. Combining the CDR3 with reference TRBV25-1 and TRBJ2-1 gives the whole variable domain EADIYQTPRYLVIGTGKKITLECSQTMGHDKMYWYQQDPGMELHLIHYSYGVNSTEKGDLSSESTVSRIRTEHFPLTLESARPSHTSQYLCASSGRDRGHPYNEQFFGPGTRLTVL.

This clone was observed a few times. This chain joins TRBV19 and TRBJ1-3; TRBD1 agrees at 7 bases. The CDR3 loop spans 13 amino acids. The V segment lost 6 bases and the J segment 4 bases; nucleotides outside the gene matches: 3. From germline, CDR1 is LNHDA and CDR2 SQIVND (reference sequence). The CDR3 here is CASSETGGNTIYF. In DNA, the CDR3 is TGTGCCAGTAGCGAGACAGGGGGAAACACCATATATTTT.

This clone came up a few times. The rearrangement uses TRBV10-1 and TRBJ1-2; a possible D gene is TRBD1 (5 bases). Germline V gives CDR1 WNHNN, CDR2 SYGVQD (reference sequence). Deletions cut 5 bases from V and 9 bases from J, with 16 bases between. The length of the CDR3 is 13 residues. CDR3 amino acids: CASSPDREGSYTF. The DNA of the CDR3 is TGCGCCAGCAGTCCGGACCGGGAGGGGAGCTACACCTTC.

The genes are TRBV24-1 and TRBJ2-1, with D tentatively TRBD1 (5 bases). The V end was cut by 1 base, the J end by 0 bases, with 6 bases between. CDR1 KGHDR and CDR2 SFDVKD come from the germline V gene. This CDR3 region has 15 residues. This CDR3 reads CATSDFDSSYNEQFF. The CDR3 coding sequence is TGTGCCACCAGTGATTTTGACAGCTCCTACAATGAGCAGTTCTTC.

This clone was picked up one time. A much more abundant neighbour one base away suggests this may be a read error. At the DNA level, this CDR3 is encoded by other sequences in the same sample as well. The V gene is TRBV4-2, the J gene TRBJ1-2; D is unclear. The CDR3 sequence is 15 residues long. Deletions cut 0 bases from V and 3 bases from J, with 11 bases between. Germline CDR1 is LGHNA and CDR2 is YNFKEQ. CDR3 nucleotide sequence: TGTGCCAGCAGCCAAGAGACTGGAACACACTATGGCTACACCTTC. Its translation is CASSQETGTHYGYTF.

The chain has TRBV10-3 and TRBJ1-1, with D perhaps TRBD1 (5 bases). The CDR3 runs 13 residues. Trimming stripped 6 bases from V and 5 bases from J, with 13 bases between. The germline V gene encodes CDR1 ENHRY and CDR2 SYGVKD. CDR3 nucleotides: TGTGCCATCAGCGCGGGACGAGGGACTGAAGCTTTCTTT. This gives the protein CAISAGRGTEAFF.

The chain recombines TRBV4-3 with TRBJ1-6; no clear D gene. This CDR3 has 16 amino acids. V shed 1 base and J shed 0 bases, with 7 bases lying between them. CDR1 and CDR2 (germline): LGHNA, YSLEER. DNA of the CDR3: TGCGCCAGCAGCCAAGGCTCGAGCTCCTATAATTCACCCCTCCACTTT. This gives the protein CASSQGSSSYNSPLHF.